This TCR beta chain was observed in a study of blood T cell repertoires in COVID-19. Germline CDR1 is SQVTM and CDR2 is ANQGSEA. V dropped 6 bases and J dropped 3 bases, with 17 bases sitting between them. The length of the CDR3 is 14 residues. Assay: immunoSEQ multiplex PCR; the TCRdb copy retains only in-frame clones and omits some. Of over 250,000 clones in the sample, about 87% were seen once. This receptor was obtained from a man aged 55 to 70 who had recovered from COVID-19. The chain uses TRBV29-1 and TRBJ1-2; perhaps TRBD1 as D (6 bases). Sequencing was carried out using peripheral blood. CDR3 coding DNA: TGCAGCGTCGGGGGGTCGGGGGGCGACTATGGCTACACCTTC. Encoded protein: CSVGGSGGDYGYTF.